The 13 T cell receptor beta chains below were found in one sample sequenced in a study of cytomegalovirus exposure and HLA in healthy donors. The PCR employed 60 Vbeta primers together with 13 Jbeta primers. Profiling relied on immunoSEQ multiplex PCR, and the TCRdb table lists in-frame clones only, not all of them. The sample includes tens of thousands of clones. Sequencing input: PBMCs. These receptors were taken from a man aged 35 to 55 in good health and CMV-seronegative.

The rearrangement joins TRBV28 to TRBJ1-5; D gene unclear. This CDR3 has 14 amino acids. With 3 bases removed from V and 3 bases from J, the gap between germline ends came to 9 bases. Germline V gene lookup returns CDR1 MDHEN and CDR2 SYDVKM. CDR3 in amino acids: CASSFNRINQPQHF. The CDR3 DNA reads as TGTGCCAGCAGTTTTAACAGAATCAATCAGCCCCAGCATTTT.

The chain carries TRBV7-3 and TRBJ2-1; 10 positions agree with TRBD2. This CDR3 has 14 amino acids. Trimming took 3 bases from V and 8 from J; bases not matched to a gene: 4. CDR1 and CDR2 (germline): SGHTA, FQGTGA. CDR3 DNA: TGTGCCAGCAGCTTTATGGGGACTAGCGATGAGCAGTTCTTC. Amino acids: CASSFMGTSDEQFF.

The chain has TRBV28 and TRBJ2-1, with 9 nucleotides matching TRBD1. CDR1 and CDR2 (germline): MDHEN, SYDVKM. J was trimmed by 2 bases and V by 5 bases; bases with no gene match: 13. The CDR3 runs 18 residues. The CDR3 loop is CASSRQTNRGLAYNEQFF. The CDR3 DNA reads TGTGCCAGCAGTCGCCAGACGAACAGGGGGCTGGCCTACAATGAGCAGTTCTTC.

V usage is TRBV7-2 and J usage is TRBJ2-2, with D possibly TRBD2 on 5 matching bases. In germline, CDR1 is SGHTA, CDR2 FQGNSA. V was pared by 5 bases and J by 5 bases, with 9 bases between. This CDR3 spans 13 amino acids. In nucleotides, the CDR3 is TGTGCCAGCAGCCCGGCGGGTACCGGGGAGCTGTTTTTT. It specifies CASSPAGTGELFF.

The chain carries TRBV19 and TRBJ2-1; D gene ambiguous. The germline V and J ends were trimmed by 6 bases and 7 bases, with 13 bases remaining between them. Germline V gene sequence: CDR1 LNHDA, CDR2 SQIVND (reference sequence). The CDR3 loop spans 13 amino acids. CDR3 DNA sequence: TGTGCCAGTAGCGGCGCGGAGAGGAATGAGCAGTTCTTC. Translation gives CASSGAERNEQFF.

In DNA form, the CDR3 reads TGTGCCAGCCGCCTCATTGTTGCGGACGAGCAGTACTTC. It specifies CASRLIVADEQYF. V gene TRBV28 combines with J gene TRBJ2-7; D is unresolved. V lost 8 bases to trimming and J lost 5 bases, with 16 bases between them. Germline V CDR1 and CDR2: MDHEN, SYDVKM. The CDR3 contains 13 residues.

CDR3 DNA sequence: TGCGCCAGCAGCTTGGGGGACATCGGGAATCAGCCCCAGCATTTT. Its translation: CASSLGDIGNQPQHF. The chain couples TRBV5-1 to TRBJ1-5; TRBD1 is a possible D gene (6 bases). Trimming pared 0 bases from V and 4 bases from J, leaving 11 bases between. CDR1 and CDR2 (germline): SGHRS, YFSETQ. This CDR3 region has 15 residues.

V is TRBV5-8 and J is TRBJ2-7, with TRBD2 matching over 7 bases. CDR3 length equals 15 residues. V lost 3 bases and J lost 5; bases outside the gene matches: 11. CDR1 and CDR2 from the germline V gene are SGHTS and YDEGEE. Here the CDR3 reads CASSSLAGLYNEQYF. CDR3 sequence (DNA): TGTGCCAGCAGCTCGTTAGCGGGTCTATACAACGAGCAGTACTTC.

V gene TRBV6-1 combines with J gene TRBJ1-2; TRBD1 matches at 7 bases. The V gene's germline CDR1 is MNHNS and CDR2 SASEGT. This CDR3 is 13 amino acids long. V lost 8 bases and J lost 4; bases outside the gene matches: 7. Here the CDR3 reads CASPGQNLYGYTF. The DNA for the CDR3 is TGTGCCAGCCCGGGACAGAACCTCTATGGCTACACCTTC.

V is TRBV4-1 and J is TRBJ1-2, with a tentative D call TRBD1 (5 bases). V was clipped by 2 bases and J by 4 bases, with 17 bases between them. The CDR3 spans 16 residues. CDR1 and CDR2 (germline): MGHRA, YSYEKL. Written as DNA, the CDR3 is TGCGCCAGCAGCCAAACGCGAGACAGCAGCCGCTATGGCTACACCTTC. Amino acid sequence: CASSQTRDSSRYGYTF.

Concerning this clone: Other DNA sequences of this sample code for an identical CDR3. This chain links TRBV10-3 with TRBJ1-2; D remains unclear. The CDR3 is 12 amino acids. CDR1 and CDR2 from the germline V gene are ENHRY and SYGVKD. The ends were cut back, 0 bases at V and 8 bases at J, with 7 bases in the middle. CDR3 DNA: TGTGCCATCAGTGAGTCTGAGGGAGGCTACACCTTC. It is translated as CAISESEGGYTF.

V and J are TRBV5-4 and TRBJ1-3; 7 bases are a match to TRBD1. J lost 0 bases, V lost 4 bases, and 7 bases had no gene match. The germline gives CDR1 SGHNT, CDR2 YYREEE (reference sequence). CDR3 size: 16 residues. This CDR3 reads CASSRDSTVSGNTIYF. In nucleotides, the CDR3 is TGTGCCAGCAGCCGGGACAGCACCGTCTCTGGAAACACCATATATTTT.

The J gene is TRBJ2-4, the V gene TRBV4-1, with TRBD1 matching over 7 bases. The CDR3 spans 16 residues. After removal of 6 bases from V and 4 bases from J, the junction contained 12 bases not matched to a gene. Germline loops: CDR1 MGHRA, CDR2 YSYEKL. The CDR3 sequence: CASSRDTGTEKNIQYF. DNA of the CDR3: TGCGCCAGCAGTCGCGACACCGGGACAGAGAAAAACATTCAGTACTTC.